This T cell receptor beta chain was obtained from a study of CD8 T cells in Susac syndrome (dated by TCRdb to the late 2010s). Concerning the study at large: Among the Susac syndrome patients who were sequenced, clinically active disease was present in over 5 and clinical remission was observed in fewer than ten. Susac syndrome patients were therapy-naive, on corticosteroids (some also receiving IVIg), or on IVIg alone at blood withdrawal. Whether CD8+ T cell activation and differentiation in Susac syndrome was antigen driven was tested using repertoire sequencing.

For this clonotype: Its cognate antigen has yet to be identified. No base qualities exist here, and no much larger clone lies one base off it.

A distance of 6 bases separates the germline ends of V and J, which lose 1 base and 3 bases respectively. The CDR3 starts with the cysteine, ends with the phenylalanine, and has 12 residues. Here the CDR3 DNA is all that survives: 36 bases in frame from base 1. CDR1 DFQATT and CDR2 SNEGSKA were looked up in the germline V gene (reference sequence). RNA was extracted using the RNeasy kit, and about 0.45 to 1 ug of the RNA was reverse transcribed with random hexamers. The immunoSEQ multiplex PCR assay, which covers 54 Vbeta and 13 Jbeta segments, was used to amplify TCR beta CDR3 regions. To correct PCR amplification bias, a synthetic template baseline was used for both primer optimization and computational correction. The study's own analysis went as follows. Reads were annotated to V, D and J genes according to IMGT and were analyzed with immunoSEQ Analyzer, with only productive sequences retained. To calculate clonality, Shannon entropy was normalized by log2 of the number of productive unique sequences and then subtracted from one. For each patient and control, public and private clones were evaluated within the 100 most prevalent clones. Clones were defined as Susac-specific if absent from the healthy and MS cohorts, from 900 to 1,200 published viral clones and from other ImmuneACCESS disease sequences. The public reads were reprocessed in TCRdb via fastp at Q25 and MiXCR, keeping in-frame beta chains. CDR3 protein duplicates are merged, each entry listing the most common genes and DNA. It is TCRdb's table, rather than the study itself, that gives the V and J calls and clone size. Here the sample has approximately 190,000 distinct CDR3 sequences; nearly 97% occur a single time. Approximately 0.089% of the sample comes from the top ten.

The full study reports these points: The CD4+ T cell repertoire of patients with Susac syndrome showed no detectable clonal expansion. The number of individuals in the TCR sequencing and HLA analysis was recognized as being relatively small.

Peripheral blood CD8+ and CD4+ T cells from healthy donors, Susac syndrome patients and multiple sclerosis patients were profiled using high-throughput TCR beta sequencing. Susac syndrome patients met recently defined diagnostic criteria for definite or probable disease. Bulk CD8+ and CD4+ T cells were purified by magnetic negative isolation, while CD8+ TEMRA cells were enriched using FACS. Blood was drawn into EDTA tubes, processed within 24 hours, and PBMCs were isolated by density gradient centrifugation. PBMCs intended for TCR sequencing were frozen in liquid nitrogen and were later thawed in a 37 degrees C water bath. The sorted or isolated CD4+, CD8+ and CD8+ TEMRA cells had a purity of 90% or higher.

Sequenced sample: CD4+ T cells from PBMCs. The source is a human donor with Susac syndrome. Recombination connected TRBV20-1 to TRBJ1-1; the D gene cannot be resolved reliably. The DNA sequence reads TGCAGTGCTAGAGTCCCCGACACTGAAGCTTTCTTT. Its protein product is CSARVPDTEAFF.